This T cell receptor (beta chain) was obtained from a study of T cells in Graves' hyperthyroidism and ophthalmopathy. As for the study in general: Peripheral blood was secured at the point of initial diagnosis, before any treatment. Study-wide points: Blood also carried most thyroid clonotypes expanded above 0.001.

The definition of stable Graves' hyperthyroidism was no ophthalmopathy progression within 18 months. Diagnostic decisions used clinical symptoms, serum thyroxine and TRAb, thyroid ultrasound and orbital computed tomography. This clonotype was detected only a few times. Its antigen remains unidentified. V was pared by 5 bases and J by 7 bases, with 9 bases of the junction left unmatched. This CDR3 is built from 14 residues. The germline CDR1 and CDR2 sequences are DFQATT and SNEGSKA (reference sequence). RNA transcripts served as the template for amplifying TCR beta CDR3 regions. The HTBI primer set served for first-round RT-PCR of the TCR CDR3. Using its own MiXCR run on the multiplex PCR reads, TCRdb lists one record per CDR3 protein. The sample yields 300,000 or so distinct CDR3 sequences, around a sixth seen once.

V is TRBV20-1 and J is TRBJ2-3; 10 positions match TRBD2. Sequencing was carried out using blood. The sequence derives from a woman in her forties or fifties with Graves' hyperthyroidism. For the CDR3, the DNA is TGCAGTGCTGTGCTAGCGGGGGCATCTTATACGCAGTATTTT. Protein product: CSAVLAGASYTQYF.